This T cell receptor (beta chain) was found in a study of Ad26.COV2.S vaccination and SARS-CoV-2 variants. Sample treatment: 15 to 20 received Ad26.COV2.S at low or high dose, single or two shots; roughly five received placebo; per-sample allocation not given. Day 63 after the first injection of vaccine or placebo was the sampling time. Boston provided a donor who was an adult aged 18-55 years. Wuhan-strain spike was delivered by a replication-incompetent Ad26 vector. The table came from immunoSEQ multiplex PCR; TCRdb's copy has only in-frame clones and leaves some out. The table shows 300,000 to 350,000 clones, with 85% to 90% occurring only once. The input for sequencing was peripheral blood, taken in a trial of Ad26.COV2.S vaccine versus placebo. This receptor was obtained from a person aged 18-65 years who received the Ad26.COV2.S COVID-19 vaccine or a placebo.

For the CDR3, the DNA is TGTGCCAGCCAGCAGGGGCTAGCGGGCACAGATACGCAGTATTTT. Protein product: CASQQGLAGTDTQYF. The V gene is TRBV11-3, the J gene TRBJ2-3, with a possible D match to TRBD2 (7 bases). V lost 8 bases to trimming and J lost 1 base, with 16 bases between them. Germline loops: CDR1 SGHNT, CDR2 YENEEA. The CDR3 contains 15 residues.